This T cell receptor (beta chain) was sequenced during a study of cytomegalovirus exposure and HLA in healthy donors. The CDR3 runs to 14 residues. Trimming removed 1 base at V and 7 bases at J, with 11 bases between. Germline V lookup: CDR1 LGHNA, CDR2 YSLEER. Vbeta (60) and Jbeta (13) primers were used in the PCR. Clones were sequenced by immunoSEQ multiplex PCR, and TCRdb holds only the in-frame ones, with some missing. The top ten clones hold roughly 2.5% of a sample with about 200,000 clones, approximately 70% of them seen once. The chain has TRBV4-3 and TRBJ1-3; perhaps TRBD1 as D (5 bases). This clonotype originated in a man aged 35 to 55 in good health and CMV-seropositive. Material for sequencing was PBMCs. The CDR3: CASSQGAGFNTIYF. The CDR3 DNA sequence: TGCGCCAGCAGCCAAGGGGCAGGGTTCAACACCATATATTTT.